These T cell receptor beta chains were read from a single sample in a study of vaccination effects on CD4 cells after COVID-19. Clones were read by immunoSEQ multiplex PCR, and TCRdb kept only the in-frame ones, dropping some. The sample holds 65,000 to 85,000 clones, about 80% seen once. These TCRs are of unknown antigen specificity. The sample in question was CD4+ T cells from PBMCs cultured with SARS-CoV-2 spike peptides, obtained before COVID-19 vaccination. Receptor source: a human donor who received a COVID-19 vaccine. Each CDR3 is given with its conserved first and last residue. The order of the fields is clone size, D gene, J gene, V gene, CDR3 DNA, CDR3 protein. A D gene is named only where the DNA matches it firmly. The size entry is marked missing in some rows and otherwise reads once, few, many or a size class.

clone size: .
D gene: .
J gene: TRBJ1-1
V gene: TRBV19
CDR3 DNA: TGTGCTTCCGAGGGGAAGACCATGAACACTGAAGCTTTCTTT
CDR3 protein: CASEGKTMNTEAFF

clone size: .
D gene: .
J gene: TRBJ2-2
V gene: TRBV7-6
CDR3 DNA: TGTGCCAGCAGCTTACCTGCGGTAACGAACACCGGGGAGCTGTTTTTT
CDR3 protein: CASSLPAVTNTGELFF

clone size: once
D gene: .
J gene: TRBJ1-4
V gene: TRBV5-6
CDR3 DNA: TGTGCCAGCAGCTTGGGCAGGGTTTCAACTAATGAAAAACTGTTTTTT
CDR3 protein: CASSLGRVSTNEKLFF

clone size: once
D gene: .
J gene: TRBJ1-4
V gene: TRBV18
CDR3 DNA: TGTGCCAGCTCACGCCTAACTGCAACTAATGAAAAACTGTTTTTT
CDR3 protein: CASSRLTATNEKLFF

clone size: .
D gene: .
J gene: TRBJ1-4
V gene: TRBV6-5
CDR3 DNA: TGTGCCAGCAGTTACCGGGGGAAGGGAGAAAAACTGTTTTTT
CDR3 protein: CASSYRGKGEKLFF

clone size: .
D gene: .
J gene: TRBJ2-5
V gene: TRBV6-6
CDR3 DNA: TGTGCCAGCAGTTACTCGGCGTCTCAAGAGACCCAGTACTTC
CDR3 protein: CASSYSASQETQYF

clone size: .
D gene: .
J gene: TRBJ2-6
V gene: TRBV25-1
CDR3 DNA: TGTGCCAGCAGTGGGGTGGCCGGTATTCCTGGGGCCAACGTCCTGACTTTC
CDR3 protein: CASSGVAGIPGANVLTF

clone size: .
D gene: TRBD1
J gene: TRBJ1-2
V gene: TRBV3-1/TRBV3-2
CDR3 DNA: TGTGCCAGCAGCCCAAGAGAGGGGACAGGGGGCGGCTACACCTTC
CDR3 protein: CASSPREGTGGGYTF

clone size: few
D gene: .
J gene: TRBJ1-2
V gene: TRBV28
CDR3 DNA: TGTGCCAGCAGCACGGACCCTGGTGGCTACACCTTC
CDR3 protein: CASSTDPGGYTF

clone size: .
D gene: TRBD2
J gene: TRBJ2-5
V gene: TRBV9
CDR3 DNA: TGTGCCAGCAGCGTGGGGACTAGCGGGGTACAAGAGACCCAGTACTTC
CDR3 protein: CASSVGTSGVQETQYF

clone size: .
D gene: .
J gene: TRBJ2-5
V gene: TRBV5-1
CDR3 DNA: TGCGCCAGCGAACGTCGGGCTGGGGAGACCCAGTACTTC
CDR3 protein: CASERRAGETQYF

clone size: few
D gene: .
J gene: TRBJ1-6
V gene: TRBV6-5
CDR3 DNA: TGTGCCAGCAGTTACTCACAGTCCTATAATTCACCCCTCCACTTT
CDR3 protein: CASSYSQSYNSPLHF

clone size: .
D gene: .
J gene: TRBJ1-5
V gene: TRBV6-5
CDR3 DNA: TGTGCCAGCAGGACAGACTCGAGCAATCAGCCCCAGCATTTT
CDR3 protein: CASRTDSSNQPQHF

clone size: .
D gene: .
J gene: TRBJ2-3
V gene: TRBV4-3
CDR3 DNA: TGCGCCAGCAGCCAAGACAACCTGGGAGAAACTACGCAGTATTTT
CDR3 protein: CASSQDNLGETTQYF

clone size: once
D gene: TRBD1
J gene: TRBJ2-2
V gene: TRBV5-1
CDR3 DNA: TGCGCCAGCAGCGCCGGACAGGGAAACACCGGGGAGCTGTTTTTT
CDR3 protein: CASSAGQGNTGELFF

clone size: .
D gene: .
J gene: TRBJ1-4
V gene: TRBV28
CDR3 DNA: TGTGCCAGCAGTTTTGGGGGGCGAAGACTTAATGAAAAACTGTTTTTT
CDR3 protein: CASSFGGRRLNEKLFF

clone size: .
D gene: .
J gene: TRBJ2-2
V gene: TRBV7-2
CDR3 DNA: TGTGCCAGCAGCTTTACGACCGGGGAGCTGTTTTTT
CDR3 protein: CASSFTTGELFF

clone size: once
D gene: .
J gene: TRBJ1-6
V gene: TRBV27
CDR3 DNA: TGTGCCAGCAGCCTCGAATGGGCGTCACCCCTCCACTTT
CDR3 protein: CASSLEWASPLHF

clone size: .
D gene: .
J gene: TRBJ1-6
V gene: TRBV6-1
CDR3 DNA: TGTGCCAGCAGTGAGCAGGACGATTCACCCCTCCACTTT
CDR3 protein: CASSEQDDSPLHF

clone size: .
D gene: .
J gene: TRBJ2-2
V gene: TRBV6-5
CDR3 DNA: TGTGCCAGCAGTTCGACTAAAAACACCGGGGAGCTGTTTTTT
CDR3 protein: CASSSTKNTGELFF

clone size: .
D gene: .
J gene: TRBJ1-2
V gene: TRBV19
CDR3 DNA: TGTGCCAGTAGGGCCTCGGCTAACTATGGCTACACCTTC
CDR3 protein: CASRASANYGYTF

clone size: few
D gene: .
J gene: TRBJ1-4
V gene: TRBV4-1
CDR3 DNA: TGCGCCAGCAGCCAAGAAATGCGACGGGAAAAACTGTTTTTT
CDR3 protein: CASSQEMRREKLFF

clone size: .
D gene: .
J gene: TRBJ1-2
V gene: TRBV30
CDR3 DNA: TGTGCCTGGAGCAGGGGCTATGGCTACACCTTC
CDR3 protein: CAWSRGYGYTF

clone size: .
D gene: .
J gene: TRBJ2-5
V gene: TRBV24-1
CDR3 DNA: TGTGCCACCAGTGATGTGCAGGACCAAGAGACCCAGTACTTC
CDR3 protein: CATSDVQDQETQYF

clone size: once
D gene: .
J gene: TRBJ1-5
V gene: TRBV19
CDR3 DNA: TGTGCCAGTCAAGACAGTCAAAATCAGCCCCAGCATTTT
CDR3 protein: CASQDSQNQPQHF

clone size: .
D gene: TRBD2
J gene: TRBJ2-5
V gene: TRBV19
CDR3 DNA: TGTGCCAGTAGTACTCAAGCGGGGGCCTACCAAGAGACCCAGTACTTC
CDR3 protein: CASSTQAGAYQETQYF